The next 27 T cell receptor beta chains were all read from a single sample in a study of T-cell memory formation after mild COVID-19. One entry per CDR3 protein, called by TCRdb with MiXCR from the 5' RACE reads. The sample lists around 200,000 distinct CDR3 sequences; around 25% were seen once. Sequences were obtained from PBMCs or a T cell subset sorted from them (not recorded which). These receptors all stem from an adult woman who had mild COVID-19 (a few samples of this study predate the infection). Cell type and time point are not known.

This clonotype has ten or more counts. The CDR3 bases are TGTGCCAGCAGCTTGGCAGGGGAATACTCCTACAATGAGCAGTTCTTC. Protein product: CASSLAGEYSYNEQFF. The chain joins TRBV5-5 to TRBJ2-1, with a weak D call TRBD1 (6 bases). V was cut by 0 bases and J by 0 bases, with 10 bases left in between. This CDR3 has 16 residues. Germline V gives CDR1 SGHKS, CDR2 YYEKEE (reference sequence).

The chain's CDR3 is CASSYGGTQETQYF. DNA for the CDR3: TGTGCCAGCAGCTACGGGGGGACCCAAGAGACCCAGTACTTC. The chain carries TRBV7-9 and TRBJ2-5, with TRBD2 matching over 7 bases. CDR1 SEHNR and CDR2 FQNEAQ come from the germline V gene (reference sequence). Trimming removed 4 bases from V and 1 base from J; junction bases left unmatched: 3. There are 14 residues in the CDR3. Full variable domain (outside the CDR3, taken from reference TRBV7-9 and TRBJ2-5): DTGVSQNPRHKITKRGQNVTFRCDPISEHNRLYWYRQTLGQGPEFLTYFQNEAQLEKSRLLSDRFSAERPKGSFSTLEIQRTEQGDSAMYLCASSYGGTQETQYFGPGTRLLVL.

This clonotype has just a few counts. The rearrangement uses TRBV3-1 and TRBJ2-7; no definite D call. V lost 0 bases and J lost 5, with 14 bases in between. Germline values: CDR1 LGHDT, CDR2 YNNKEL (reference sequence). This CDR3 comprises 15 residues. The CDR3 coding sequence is TGTGCCAGCAGCCAAGAAGCGCCCATAGGGAACGAGCAGTACTTC. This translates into CASSQEAPIGNEQYF.

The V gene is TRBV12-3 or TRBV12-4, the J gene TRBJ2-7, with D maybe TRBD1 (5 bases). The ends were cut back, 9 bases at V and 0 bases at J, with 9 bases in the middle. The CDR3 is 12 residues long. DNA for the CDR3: TGTGCCAGTCAGGGCAGCTCCTACGAGCAGTACTTC. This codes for CASQGSSYEQYF.

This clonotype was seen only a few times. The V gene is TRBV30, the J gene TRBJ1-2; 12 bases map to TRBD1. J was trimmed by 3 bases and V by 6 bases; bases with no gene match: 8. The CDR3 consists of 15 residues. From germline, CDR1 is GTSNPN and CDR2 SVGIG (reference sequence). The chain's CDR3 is CACGTGGVRDYGYTF. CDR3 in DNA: TGTGCCTGCGGGACAGGGGGCGTCAGGGACTATGGCTACACCTTC.

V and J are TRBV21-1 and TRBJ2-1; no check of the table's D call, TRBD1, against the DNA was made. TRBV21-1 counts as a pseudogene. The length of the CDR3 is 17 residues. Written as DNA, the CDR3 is TGTGCCAGCAGCAAAGTTACGAGGGTGATGGGGGGGAATGAGCAGTTCTTC. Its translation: CASSKVTRVMGGNEQFF.

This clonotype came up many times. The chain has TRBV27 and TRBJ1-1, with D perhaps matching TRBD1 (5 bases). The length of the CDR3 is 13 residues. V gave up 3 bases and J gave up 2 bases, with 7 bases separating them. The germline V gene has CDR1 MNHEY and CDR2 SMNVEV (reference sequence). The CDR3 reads CASSFGANTEAFF. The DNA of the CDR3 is TGTGCCAGCAGTTTTGGGGCCAACACTGAAGCTTTCTTT.

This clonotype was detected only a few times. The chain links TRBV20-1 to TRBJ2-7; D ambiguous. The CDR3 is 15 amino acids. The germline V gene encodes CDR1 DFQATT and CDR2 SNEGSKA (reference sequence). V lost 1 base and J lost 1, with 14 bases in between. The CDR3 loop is CSARVGGRASYEQYF. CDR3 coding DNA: TGCAGTGCTAGAGTTGGCGGACGAGCTTCCTACGAGCAGTACTTC.

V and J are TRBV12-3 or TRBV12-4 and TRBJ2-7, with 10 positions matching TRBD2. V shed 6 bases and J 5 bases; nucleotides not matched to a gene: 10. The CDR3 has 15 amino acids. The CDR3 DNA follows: TGTGCCAGCAGCCCAATAGCGGGAGGTCCCCACGAGCAGTACTTC. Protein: CASSPIAGGPHEQYF.

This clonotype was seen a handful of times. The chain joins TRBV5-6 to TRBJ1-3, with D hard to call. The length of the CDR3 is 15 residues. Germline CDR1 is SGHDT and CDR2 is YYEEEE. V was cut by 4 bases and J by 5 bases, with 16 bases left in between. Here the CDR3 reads CASSPLTGARNTIYF. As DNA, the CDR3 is TGTGCCAGCAGCCCCCTAACGGGAGCTCGAAACACCATATATTTT.

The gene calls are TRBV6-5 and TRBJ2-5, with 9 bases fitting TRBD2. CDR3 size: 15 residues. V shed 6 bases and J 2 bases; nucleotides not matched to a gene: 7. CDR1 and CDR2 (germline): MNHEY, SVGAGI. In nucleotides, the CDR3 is TGTGCCAGCAGCCTGGCGGGGGGGGAACAAGAGACCCAGTACTTC. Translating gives CASSLAGGEQETQYF.

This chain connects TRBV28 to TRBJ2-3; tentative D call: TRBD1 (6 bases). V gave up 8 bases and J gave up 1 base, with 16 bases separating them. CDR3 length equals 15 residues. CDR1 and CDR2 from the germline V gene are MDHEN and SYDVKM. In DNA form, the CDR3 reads TGTGCCAGCTGGGGCAGGGGAACGGGCACAGATACGCAGTATTTT. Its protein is CASWGRGTGTDTQYF.

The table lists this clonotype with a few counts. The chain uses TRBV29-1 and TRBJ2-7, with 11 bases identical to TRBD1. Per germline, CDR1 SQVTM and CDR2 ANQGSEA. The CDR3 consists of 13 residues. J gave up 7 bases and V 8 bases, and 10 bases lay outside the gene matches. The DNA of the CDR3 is TGCAGCATCTACGGGACAGGGGGTGGGGAGCAGTACTTC. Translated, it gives CSIYGTGGGEQYF.

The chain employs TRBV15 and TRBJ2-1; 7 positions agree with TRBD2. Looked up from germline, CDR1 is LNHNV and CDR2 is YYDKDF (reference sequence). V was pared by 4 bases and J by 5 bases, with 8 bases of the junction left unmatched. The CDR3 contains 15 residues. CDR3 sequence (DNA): TGTGCCACCAGCAACCGACTAGCAGAGCACAATGAGCAGTTCTTC. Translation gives CATSNRLAEHNEQFF.

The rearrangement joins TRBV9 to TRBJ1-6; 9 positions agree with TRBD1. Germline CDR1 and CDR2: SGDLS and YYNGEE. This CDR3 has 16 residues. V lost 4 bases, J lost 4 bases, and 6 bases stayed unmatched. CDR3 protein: CASSPRTGAYNSPLHF. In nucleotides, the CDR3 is TGTGCCAGCAGCCCTCGGACAGGGGCGTATAATTCACCCCTCCACTTT. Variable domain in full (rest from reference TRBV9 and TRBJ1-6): DSGVTQTPKHLITATGQRVTLRCSPRSGDLSVYWYQQSLDQGLQFLIQYYNGEERAKGNILERFSAQQFPDLHSELNLSSLELGDSALYFCASSPRTGAYNSPLHFGNGTRLTVT.

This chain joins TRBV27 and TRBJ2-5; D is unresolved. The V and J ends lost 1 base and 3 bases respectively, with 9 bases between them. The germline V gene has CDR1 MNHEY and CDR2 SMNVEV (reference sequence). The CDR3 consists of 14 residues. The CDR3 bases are TGTGCCAGCAGTTTATACGGCGGCAAAGAGACCCAGTACTTC. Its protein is CASSLYGGKETQYF.

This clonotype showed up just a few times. The CDR3 bases are TGTGCCAGCAGCCAACGCTTTGGCAGTGGGCTCTACAATGAGCAGTTCTTC. Encoded protein: CASSQRFGSGLYNEQFF. The chain joins TRBV14 to TRBJ2-1; D ambiguous. With 2 bases removed from V and 3 bases from J, the gap between germline ends came to 17 bases. The germline V gene has CDR1 SGHDN and CDR2 FVKESK. CDR3 length equals 17 residues.

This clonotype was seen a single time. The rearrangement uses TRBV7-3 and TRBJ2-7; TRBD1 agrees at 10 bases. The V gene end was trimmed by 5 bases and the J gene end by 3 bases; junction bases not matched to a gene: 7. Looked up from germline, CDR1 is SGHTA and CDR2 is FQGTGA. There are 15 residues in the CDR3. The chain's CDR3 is CASSKQGTGVYEQYF. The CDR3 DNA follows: TGTGCCAGCAGCAAACAGGGGACAGGGGTCTACGAGCAGTACTTC.

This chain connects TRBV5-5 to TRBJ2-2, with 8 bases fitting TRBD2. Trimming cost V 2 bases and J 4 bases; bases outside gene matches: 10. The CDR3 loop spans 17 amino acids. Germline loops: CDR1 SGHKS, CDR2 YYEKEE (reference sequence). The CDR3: CASSFDIAGSVTGELFF. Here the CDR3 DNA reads TGTGCCAGCAGCTTTGATATAGCGGGGAGTGTCACCGGGGAGCTGTTTTTT.

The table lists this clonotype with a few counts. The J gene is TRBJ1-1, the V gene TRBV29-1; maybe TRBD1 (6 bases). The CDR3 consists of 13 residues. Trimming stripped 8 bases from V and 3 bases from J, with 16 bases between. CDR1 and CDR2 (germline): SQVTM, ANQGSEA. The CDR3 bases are TGCAGCTCCAAACAGGGTCCGTACACTGAAGCTTTCTTT. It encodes CSSKQGPYTEAFF.

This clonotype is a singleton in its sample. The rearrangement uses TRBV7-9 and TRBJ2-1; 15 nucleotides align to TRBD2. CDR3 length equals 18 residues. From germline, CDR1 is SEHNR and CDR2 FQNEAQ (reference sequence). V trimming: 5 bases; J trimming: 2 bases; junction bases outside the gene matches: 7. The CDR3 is CASSPGTSGRRTYNEQFF. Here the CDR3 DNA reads TGTGCCAGCAGCCCCGGGACTAGCGGGAGGAGGACCTACAATGAGCAGTTCTTC.

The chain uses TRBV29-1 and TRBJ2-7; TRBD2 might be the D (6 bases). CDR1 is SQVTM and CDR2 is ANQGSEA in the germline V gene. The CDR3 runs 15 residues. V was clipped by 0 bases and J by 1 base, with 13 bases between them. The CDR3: CSVEDGRDRSYEQYF. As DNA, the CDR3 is TGCAGCGTTGAAGATGGGCGGGATCGATCCTACGAGCAGTACTTC.

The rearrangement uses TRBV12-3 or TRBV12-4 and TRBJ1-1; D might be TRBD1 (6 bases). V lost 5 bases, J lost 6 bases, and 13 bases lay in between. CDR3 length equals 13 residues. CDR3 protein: CASSAQGLSEAFF. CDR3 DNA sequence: TGTGCCAGCAGTGCACAGGGACTCTCTGAAGCTTTCTTT.

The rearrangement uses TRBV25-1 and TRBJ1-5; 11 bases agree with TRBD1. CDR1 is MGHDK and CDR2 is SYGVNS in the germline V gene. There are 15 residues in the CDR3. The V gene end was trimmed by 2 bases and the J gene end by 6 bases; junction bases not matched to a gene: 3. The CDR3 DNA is TGTGCCAGCAGTGAAAGGGGGACAGGGGGTCAGCCCCAGCATTTT. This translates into CASSERGTGGQPQHF.

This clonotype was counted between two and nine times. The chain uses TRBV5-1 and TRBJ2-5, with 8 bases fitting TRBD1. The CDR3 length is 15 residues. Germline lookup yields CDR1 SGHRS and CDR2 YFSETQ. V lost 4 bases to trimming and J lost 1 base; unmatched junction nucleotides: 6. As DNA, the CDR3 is TGCGCCAGCAGCCACGGACAGGGAGGCCAAGAGACCCAGTACTTC. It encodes CASSHGQGGQETQYF.

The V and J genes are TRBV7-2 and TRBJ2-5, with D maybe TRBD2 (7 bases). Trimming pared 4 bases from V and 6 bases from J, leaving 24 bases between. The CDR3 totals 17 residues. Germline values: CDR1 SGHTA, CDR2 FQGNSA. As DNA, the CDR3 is TGTGCCAGCAGCTCACCTAGAGGGGGGGGCCGCGAGCAGACCCAGTACTTC. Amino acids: CASSSPRGGGREQTQYF. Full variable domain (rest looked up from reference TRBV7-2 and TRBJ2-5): GAGVSQSPSNKVTEKGKDVELRCDPISGHTALYWYRQSLGQGLEFLIYFQGNSAPDKSGLPSDRFSAERTGGSVSTLTIQRTQQEDSAVYLCASSSPRGGGREQTQYFGPGTRLLVL.

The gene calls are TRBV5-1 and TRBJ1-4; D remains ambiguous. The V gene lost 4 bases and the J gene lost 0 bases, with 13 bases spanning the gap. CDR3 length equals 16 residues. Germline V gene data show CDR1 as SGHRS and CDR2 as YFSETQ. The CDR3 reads CASSGGLSATNEKLFF. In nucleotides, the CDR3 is TGCGCCAGCAGCGGCGGACTATCAGCAACTAATGAAAAACTGTTTTTT.